The 15 T cell receptor beta chains reported below all come from one sample, sequenced in a study of blood T cell repertoires in COVID-19. The assay was immunoSEQ multiplex PCR, and TCRdb's table has in-frame clones only and misses some. This sample has roughly 170,000 clones, with approximately 86% found just once. Source material: PBMCs or T cells enriched from blood (not recorded which). The receptor source for this set is a man aged 60-69 years who had recovered from COVID-19.

The chain recombines TRBV19 with TRBJ2-2; the match to TRBD1 covers 7 bases. V shed 6 bases and J 9 bases; nucleotides not matched to a gene: 10. Per germline, CDR1 LNHDA and CDR2 SQIVND (reference sequence). This CDR3 spans 14 amino acids. CDR3 amino acids: CASSTRQGPRELFF. The DNA of the CDR3 is TGTGCCAGTAGCACAAGACAGGGTCCCAGGGAGCTGTTTTTT.

The chain couples TRBV2 to TRBJ1-4; D not certain. The V gene lost 4 bases and the J gene lost 8 bases, with 17 bases spanning the gap. The CDR3 is made up of 15 amino acids. In germline, CDR1 is SNHLY, CDR2 FYNNEI. The CDR3, as DNA: TGTGCCAGCAGTGTAGGAGGGCACCTGGGGGAAAAACTGTTTTTT. Translation: CASSVGGHLGEKLFF.

The CDR3 spells CASSPAPRAGNQPQHF. CDR3 sequence (DNA): TGTGCCAGCAGTCCCGCCCCCAGGGCAGGCAATCAGCCCCAGCATTTT. This chain joins TRBV27 and TRBJ1-5; TRBD1 is a possible D gene (5 bases). Looked up from germline, CDR1 is MNHEY and CDR2 is SMNVEV (reference sequence). Trimming stripped 5 bases from V and 2 bases from J, with 16 bases between. The CDR3 covers 16 residues.

The V call is TRBV12-5, the J call TRBJ2-1; 8 positions agree with TRBD2. Germline V gene data show CDR1 as LGHNT and CDR2 as FRNRAP. Losses at the gene ends were 1 base for V and 7 bases for J; bases not matched to a gene: 12. CDR3 length: 17 amino acids. The CDR3 loop reads CASGLDISAGALNEQFF. The CDR3 DNA reads as TGTGCTAGTGGTTTGGATATTTCAGCGGGAGCTCTTAATGAGCAGTTCTTC.

The V gene is TRBV29-1, the J gene TRBJ2-1; 7 nucleotides match TRBD1. Trimming took 6 bases from V and 5 from J; bases not matched to a gene: 13. The V gene's germline CDR1 is SQVTM and CDR2 ANQGSEA. There are 15 residues in the CDR3. CDR3 loop: CSVIPAGDSHNEQFF. The CDR3 nucleotides are TGCAGCGTAATACCTGCCGGGGACAGCCACAATGAGCAGTTCTTC.

The chain is built from TRBV10-2 and TRBJ1-1; D remains ambiguous. The CDR3 is made up of 11 amino acids. The germline V gene encodes CDR1 WSHSY and CDR2 SAAADI. Trimming removed 3 bases from V and 5 bases from J, with 4 bases in between. CDR3 nucleotide sequence: TGCGCCAGCAGTGAACAGACTGAAGCTTTCTTT. Its protein is CASSEQTEAFF.

About this clone itself: Other DNA sequences in this specimen translate into the identical CDR3. The chain joins TRBV28 to TRBJ1-5; 7 bases match TRBD1. The CDR3 totals 15 residues. In germline, CDR1 is MDHEN, CDR2 SYDVKM. The V and J ends lost 3 bases and 0 bases, in that order; junction bases with no gene match: 2. The CDR3 nucleotides are TGTGCCAGCAGTTTGACAGGGAATAGCAATCAGCCCCAGCATTTT. This codes for CASSLTGNSNQPQHF.

This clone has just one count. The chain recombines TRBV5-4 with TRBJ1-5, with TRBD1 identical over 8 bases. The CDR3 is 15 residues long. CDR1 is SGHNT, CDR2 YYREEE, per germline (reference sequence). V lost 1 base, J lost 1 base, and 1 base stayed unmatched. The CDR3 sequence is CASSLQGASNQPQHF. The CDR3 DNA sequence: TGTGCCAGCAGCTTGCAGGGGGCGAGCAATCAGCCCCAGCATTTT.

This sequence joins TRBV5-6 and TRBJ1-5; D gene ambiguous. V gave up 4 bases and J gave up 0 bases, with 11 bases separating them. The CDR3 runs to 15 residues. In germline, CDR1 is SGHDT, CDR2 YYEEEE. For the CDR3, the DNA is TGTGCCAGCAGCGACCGGGTATATAGCAATCAGCCCCAGCATTTT. Its translation is CASSDRVYSNQPQHF.

The chain employs TRBV6-5 and TRBJ1-6, with 7 bases that match TRBD1. CDR3 length: 15 amino acids. V lost 7 bases and J lost 6; bases outside the gene matches: 9. Germline CDR1 and CDR2: MNHEY and SVGAGI. The CDR3 loop is CASNPRGQTNSPLHF. The CDR3 nucleotides read TGTGCCAGCAACCCCAGGGGACAGACTAATTCACCCCTCCACTTT.

This chain joins TRBV4-2 and TRBJ2-1; the match to TRBD2 covers 9 bases. CDR1 and CDR2 from the germline V gene are LGHNA and YNFKEQ. The V and J ends lost 4 bases and 7 bases, in that order; junction bases with no gene match: 14. The CDR3 runs to 17 residues. CDR3: CASSPAGGRGGANEQFF. CDR3 nucleotide sequence: TGTGCCAGCAGCCCGGCCGGGGGGCGGGGGGGCGCAAATGAGCAGTTCTTC.

The chain couples TRBV5-6 to TRBJ2-7; no reliable D call. The CDR3 runs 14 residues. Germline V lookup: CDR1 SGHDT, CDR2 YYEEEE. Trimming shortened V by 5 bases and J by 0 bases, and 12 bases separated the two germline ends. The CDR3 loop is CASRHKTDSYEQYF. The DNA of the CDR3 is TGTGCCAGCAGACATAAGACTGACTCCTACGAGCAGTACTTC.

CDR3 coding DNA: TGCAGTGCTAGTGGTTCGGGACTAGCGGCCTACAATGAGCAGTTCTTC. This translates into CSASGSGLAAYNEQFF. The chain joins TRBV20-1 to TRBJ2-1, with 11 nucleotides matching TRBD2. The CDR3 runs 16 residues. Trimming took 3 bases from V and 2 from J; bases not matched to a gene: 6. Germline CDR1 is DFQATT and CDR2 is SNEGSKA (reference sequence).

The chain couples TRBV19 to TRBJ1-3, with D perhaps TRBD1 (6 bases). The CDR3 covers 14 residues. Germline CDR1 LNHDA, CDR2 SQIVND (reference sequence). Trimming cost V 10 bases and J 0 bases, with 13 bases left between them. CDR3 DNA: TGTGCCACCAAGGACAGTTACTCTGGAAACACCATATATTTT. Its translation: CATKDSYSGNTIYF.

The rearrangement joins TRBV2 to TRBJ1-1; 8 positions agree with TRBD1. Germline V lookup: CDR1 SNHLY, CDR2 FYNNEI. The trim removed 4 bases at V and 0 bases at J, leaving 4 bases unmatched. The CDR3 totals 15 residues. CDR3 bases: TGTGCCAGCAGTGGACAGGGGCAGATGAACACTGAAGCTTTCTTT. Translation gives CASSGQGQMNTEAFF.